This passage covers 18 T cell receptor beta chains from one sample sequenced in a study of shared clonotypes between healthy human individuals. Method: immunoSEQ multiplex PCR; TCRdb's copy keeps in-frame clones and lacks some. The sample has around 2,100,000 clones, about 95% seen once. The naive CD8 population came from CD45RO-negative cells selected for CCR7, without terminally differentiated effector memory CD45RA+ cells. The sample was naive CD8+ T cells sorted from blood. The receptors stem from a man aged 18 to 30 in good health.

V gene TRBV7-9 combines with J gene TRBJ2-7; maybe TRBD2 (6 bases). Germline CDR1 SEHNR, CDR2 FQNEAQ (reference sequence). Trimming left V 5 bases short and J 0 bases short, with 17 bases between. This CDR3 spans 16 amino acids. This CDR3 reads CASSGGVRSSSYEQYF. CDR3 in DNA: TGTGCCAGCAGCGGAGGGGTGCGATCAAGCTCCTACGAGCAGTACTTC.

The V and J genes are TRBV6-5 and TRBJ1-4, with 11 nucleotides matching TRBD1. From germline, CDR1 is MNHEY and CDR2 SVGAGI. The CDR3 contains 15 residues. J gave up 6 bases and V 4 bases, and 4 bases lay outside the gene matches. In DNA form, the CDR3 reads TGTGCCAGCAGTTGGGGGACAGGGGGGGATGAAAAACTGTTTTTT. It yields the protein CASSWGTGGDEKLFF.

V gene TRBV10-3 combines with J gene TRBJ2-5, with a tentative D call TRBD2 (5 bases). CDR3 length: 14 amino acids. Between the trimmed V and J ends, which lost 11 bases and 5 bases, there was a span of 21 bases. The V gene's germline CDR1 is ENHRY and CDR2 SYGVKD. CDR3 amino acids: CAVGTGSPGETQYF. The CDR3 DNA reads TGTGCCGTCGGAACGGGGTCGCCCGGGGAGACCCAGTACTTC.

The genes are TRBV28 and TRBJ2-3, with 9 bases aligning to TRBD2. The germline V gene encodes CDR1 MDHEN and CDR2 SYDVKM. This CDR3 has 15 residues. V shed 5 bases, J shed 2 bases, and the junction held 5 bases outside the gene matches. This CDR3 reads CASSLAGGATDTQYF. The CDR3 nucleotides are TGTGCCAGCAGTCTCGCGGGGGGGGCCACAGATACGCAGTATTTT.

J is TRBJ2-1 and V is TRBV7-9; D perhaps matches TRBD2 (5 bases). Trimming took 5 bases from V and 7 from J, leaving 15 bases between them. Per germline, CDR1 SEHNR and CDR2 FQNEAQ (reference sequence). The CDR3 consists of 14 residues. The CDR3 DNA reads TGTGCCAGCAGCAACAACCGGGATTTTAATGAGCAGTTCTTC. This translates into CASSNNRDFNEQFF.

The genes are TRBV6-5 and TRBJ1-6, with a weak D call TRBD1 (6 bases). The CDR3 sequence is 14 residues long. V gave up 5 bases and J gave up 8 bases, with 13 bases separating them. In germline, CDR1 is MNHEY, CDR2 SVGAGI. The CDR3 loop is CASSQQGGYSPLHF. CDR3 coding DNA: TGTGCCAGCAGTCAACAGGGAGGGTATTCACCCCTCCACTTT.

The chain links TRBV5-8 to TRBJ2-7; no firm D call. Germline V gene data show CDR1 as SGHTS and CDR2 as YDEGEE. The ends were cut back, 2 bases at V and 3 bases at J, with 3 bases in the middle. The length of the CDR3 is 11 residues. In DNA, the CDR3 is TGTGCCAGCAGCTTCAACTACGAGCAGTACTTC. This codes for CASSFNYEQYF.

Comments on this clone: This specimen includes other DNA sequences encoding the same CDR3. This chain uses TRBV9 with TRBJ2-5; 8 nucleotides line up with TRBD2. J was trimmed by 5 bases and V by 2 bases; bases with no gene match: 5. Germline V gene lookup returns CDR1 SGDLS and CDR2 YYNGEE. The CDR3 totals 14 residues. CDR3 amino acids: CASSVSGAGETQYF. DNA for the CDR3: TGTGCCAGCAGCGTTAGCGGGGCGGGGGAGACCCAGTACTTC. The complete variable domain, with remaining parts taken from reference TRBV9 and TRBJ2-5, reads DSGVTQTPKHLITATGQRVTLRCSPRSGDLSVYWYQQSLDQGLQFLIQYYNGEERAKGNILERFSAQQFPDLHSELNLSSLELGDSALYFCASSVSGAGETQYFGPGTRLLVL.

This chain's CDR3 is CASSQEGFQETQYF. CDR3 bases: TGCGCCAGCAGCCAAGAGGGTTTCCAAGAGACCCAGTACTTC. The J gene is TRBJ2-5, the V gene TRBV4-3; no reliable D call. V lost 0 bases, J lost 1 base, and 6 bases lay in between. Germline V lookup: CDR1 LGHNA, CDR2 YSLEER. The length of the CDR3 is 14 residues.

This clone was picked up one time. The chain uses TRBV27 and TRBJ2-1; 7 positions match TRBD1. CDR1 and CDR2 (germline): MNHEY, SMNVEV (reference sequence). J was trimmed by 4 bases and V by 6 bases; bases with no gene match: 9. This CDR3 has 15 amino acids. The CDR3 DNA reads TGTGCCAGCAGCATAAACTCCAGGGGGTACAATGAGCAGTTCTTC. Protein sequence: CASSINSRGYNEQFF.

This clone has just a few counts. This sequence joins TRBV30 and TRBJ1-1; perhaps TRBD1 as D (5 bases). CDR1 and CDR2 (germline): GTSNPN, SVGIG (reference sequence). The CDR3 sequence is 14 residues long. The V gene lost 1 base and the J gene lost 5 bases, with 14 bases spanning the gap. CDR3 sequence: CAWSEWGMSTEAFF. For the CDR3, the DNA is TGTGCCTGGAGTGAGTGGGGGATGAGTACTGAAGCTTTCTTT. The variable domain in full, with the rest retrieved from reference TRBV30 and TRBJ1-1, is SQTIHQWPATLVQPVGSPLSLECTVEGTSNPNLYWYRQAAGRGLQLLFYSVGIGQISSEVPQNLSASRPQDRQFILSSKKLLLSDSGFYLCAWSEWGMSTEAFFGQGTRLTVV.

The V and J genes are TRBV13 and TRBJ2-5; D gene uncertain. This CDR3 region has 12 residues. Trimming removed 5 bases at V and 1 base at J, with 5 bases between. Germline V gene data show CDR1 as PRHDT and CDR2 as FYEKMQ (reference sequence). CDR3 DNA sequence: TGTGCCAGCAGCACCCTCCAAGAGACCCAGTACTTC. This sequence encodes CASSTLQETQYF.

The count of this clone is one. The chain couples TRBV6-1 to TRBJ2-7; TRBD2 is a possible D gene (7 bases). Trimming cost V 2 bases and J 2 bases, with 10 bases left between them. The CDR3 has 14 amino acids. Germline-derived CDR1 and CDR2 are MNHNS and SASEGT. For the CDR3, the DNA is TGTGCCAGCAGTGAACGGGGGGCCGCCTACGAGCAGTACTTC. Translating gives CASSERGAAYEQYF.

In nucleotides, the CDR3 is TGTGCCAGCAGCCCGTTCGACGGGGATAGAGGTGGCTACACCTTC. Amino acids: CASSPFDGDRGGYTF. This chain uses TRBV7-9 with TRBJ1-2; D unresolved. V was clipped by 5 bases and J by 7 bases, with 20 bases between them. The germline CDR1 and CDR2 sequences are SEHNR and FQNEAQ (reference sequence). This CDR3 is built from 15 residues.

This clone has just one count. At the DNA level, this CDR3 is encoded by other sequences in the same sample as well. The rearrangement uses TRBV7-9 and TRBJ2-3; the D is unclear. This CDR3 region has 15 residues. Trimming pared 4 bases from V and 0 bases from J, leaving 11 bases between. Germline V gives CDR1 SEHNR, CDR2 FQNEAQ (reference sequence). CDR3 in amino acids: CASSSGTSSTDTQYF. DNA for the CDR3: TGTGCCAGCAGCTCAGGAACCTCTAGCACAGATACGCAGTATTTT.

The rearrangement joins TRBV7-9 to TRBJ2-5; D is ambiguous. This CDR3 comprises 12 residues. Germline V gives CDR1 SEHNR, CDR2 FQNEAQ (reference sequence). The germline V and J ends were trimmed by 7 bases and 3 bases, with 9 bases remaining between them. CDR3 in amino acids: CASNDYKETQYF. In nucleotides, the CDR3 is TGTGCCAGCAACGATTATAAAGAGACCCAGTACTTC.

The chain uses TRBV28 and TRBJ1-2; D remains ambiguous. This CDR3 is 14 amino acids long. Trimming took 3 bases from V and 3 from J, leaving 11 bases between them. Germline V gene lookup returns CDR1 MDHEN and CDR2 SYDVKM. CDR3 amino acids: CASSFYAADYGYTF. The CDR3 region has the DNA TGTGCCAGCAGTTTTTATGCGGCGGACTATGGCTACACCTTC.

This chain links TRBV6-5 with TRBJ1-3; D is undetermined. Germline assignment: CDR1 MNHEY and CDR2 SVGAGI. The CDR3 is 15 amino acids. The V end was cut by 4 bases, the J end by 2 bases, with 12 bases between. The CDR3, as DNA: TGTGCCAGCAGTTCCACGGGAGGAACTGGAAACACCATATATTTT. Encoded protein: CASSSTGGTGNTIYF.